The clone carrying this TCR beta chain was recorded only once. Its target is unknown. The sample carries other DNA sequences with the same CDR3. Profiled with immunoSEQ multiplex PCR; TCRdb holds only in-frame clones, not every one. This sample carries 2,100,000 or so clones, almost 96% of them seen once, and the ten largest clones take around 0.13%. In the CD4+ fraction, cells were divided into CD45RA+ naive and CD45RA-negative memory subsets. Germline loops: CDR1 KGHSH, CDR2 LQKENI. The V and J ends lost 3 bases and 0 bases respectively, with 5 bases between them. CDR3 size: 14 residues. This entry belongs to a study of shared clonotypes between healthy human individuals. Study conclusions and caveats: Expectations were that clonotype sharing among donors would be affected by sequencing depth.

The chain couples TRBV18 to TRBJ2-2; unclear D gene. The specimen was naive CD4+ T cells sorted from blood. Indicated subset: CD45RA+ positively selected. This receptor was taken from a young man in good health. This chain's CDR3 is CASSPLTNTGELFF. The DNA of the CDR3 is TGTGCCAGCTCACCTCTTACGAACACCGGGGAGCTGTTTTTT.